This T cell receptor (beta chain) appears in the sequencing data of a study of tumor and adjacent non-tumor tissue in lung cancer. This clonotype showed up many times. The antigen is not known. RNA was extracted from bulk tissue without any cell sorting. Distant lung tissue was collected more than 3 cm away from the tumor edge. TCRbeta libraries were built with three rounds of nested PCR, modified from ARM-PCR. TCRdb reanalysed the multiplex PCR reads using MiXCR and keeps one entry per CDR3 protein. The sample has some 99,000 distinct CDR3 sequences; about 61% are singletons. Germline lookup yields CDR1 MDHEN and CDR2 SYDVKM. The length of the CDR3 is 14 residues. V gave up 7 bases and J gave up 6 bases, with 17 bases separating them. Findings and limits, study-wide: TCR diversity was significantly greater in tumor than normal lung tissue.

The chain joins TRBV28 to TRBJ2-3; no clear D gene. Sequencing was performed on distant non-tumor lung tissue. This sequence originates from a man aged 55-75 years with non-small cell lung cancer. CDR3: CASTSRLGRDTQYF. CDR3 sequence (DNA): TGTGCCAGCACTTCCCGGCTGGGTCGCGATACGCAGTATTTT.